This TCR beta chain was sequenced in a study of blood T cell repertoires in COVID-19. Sequenced by immunoSEQ multiplex PCR; TCRdb stores in-frame clones only, minus some. This sample yields under 350,000 clones, of which around nine tenths are seen a single time; approximately 2.4% belongs to the top ten. The sequencing sample was made of PBMCs or T cells enriched from blood (not recorded which). The sequence derives from a young woman who had recovered from COVID-19.

In DNA, the CDR3 is TGTGCCAGCAGCTTACGCCGAGAACGACTAGCGGGAACGGAGACCCAGTACTTC. It translates to CASSLRRERLAGTETQYF. The chain combines TRBV11-2 with TRBJ2-5; TRBD2 matches 11 bases. CDR1 is SGHAT, CDR2 FQNNGV, per germline. Unmatched junction bases numbered 13, after V lost 2 bases and J lost 5 bases. This CDR3 is 18 amino acids long.